A single T cell receptor (beta chain) is shown here with its context. Its antigen is currently unknown. Clones were sequenced by immunoSEQ multiplex PCR, and TCRdb holds only the in-frame ones, with some missing. The repertoire holds roughly 90,000 clones, with about 87% as singletons. This specimen comes from a study of graft-versus-host responses after intestinal transplantation. Study observations and caveats: Analysis identified GvH clones in recipient marrow, with some appearing first in ileum or blood.

The V gene lost 4 bases and the J gene lost 8 bases, with 15 bases spanning the gap. CDR3 length equals 14 residues. Germline loops: CDR1 SGDLS, CDR2 YYNGEE. This sequence joins TRBV9 and TRBJ1-4; D is uncertain. The TCR sequence derives from a human donor who was the organ donor for an intestinal transplant. The sequencing used unstimulated CD4+ T cells sorted from spleen or lymph node cells, collected before transplant. The chain's CDR3 is CASSKTHREEKLFF. CDR3 nucleotide sequence: TGTGCCAGCAGCAAGACCCATAGGGAGGAAAAACTGTTTTTT. Drawing the rest from reference TRBV9 and TRBJ1-4, the complete variable domain is DSGVTQTPKHLITATGQRVTLRCSPRSGDLSVYWYQQSLDQGLQFLIQYYNGEERAKGNILERFSAQQFPDLHSELNLSSLELGDSALYFCASSKTHREEKLFFGSGTQLSVL.